The 12 T cell receptor beta chains below all came from one sample that was sequenced in a study of control samples from healthy donors and cancer patients. Only in-frame clones appear in the TCRdb table, and some are missing; sequencing was by immunoSEQ multiplex PCR. The table shows around 130,000 clones, with about 92% occurring only once. Specimen: PBMCs. The receptor source for this set is a man aged 50-59 years with head and neck cancer.

The chain carries TRBV7-3 and TRBJ2-2; TRBD2 agrees at 10 bases. Germline-derived CDR1 and CDR2 are SGHTA and FQGTGA. The CDR3 is made up of 16 amino acids. Trimming took 0 bases from V and 6 from J; bases not matched to a gene: 4. Written as DNA, the CDR3 is TGTGCCAGCAGCTTAACTGGTCTAGCGGGGGCCGGGGAGCTGTTTTTT. This gives the protein CASSLTGLAGAGELFF. The complete variable domain, with remaining parts taken from reference TRBV7-3 and TRBJ2-2, reads GAGVSQTPSNKVTEKGKYVELRCDPISGHTALYWYRQSLGQGPEFLIYFQGTGAADDSGLPNDRFFAVRPEGSVSTLKIQRTERGDSAVYLCASSLTGLAGAGELFFGEGSRLTVL.

Written as DNA, the CDR3 is TGTGCCATCAGTGAGTCGGCAGGTTTCGACGAGCAGTACTTC. Translating it yields CAISESAGFDEQYF. V gene TRBV10-3 combines with J gene TRBJ2-7; D not resolved. CDR3 size: 14 residues. In germline, CDR1 is ENHRY, CDR2 SYGVKD. Deletions cut 0 bases from V and 5 bases from J, with 11 bases between.

This CDR3 is CASSGTRVYGYTF. CDR3 sequence (DNA): TGTGCCAGCAGTGGGACACGTGTCTATGGCTACACCTTC. The gene calls are TRBV25-1 and TRBJ1-2, with D tentatively TRBD1 (5 bases). CDR3 length: 13 amino acids. The V end was cut by 4 bases, the J end by 4 bases, with 10 bases between. Germline CDR1 MGHDK, CDR2 SYGVNS.

CDR3 in amino acids: CATSDSSSEWGEKLFF. CDR3 in DNA: TGTGCCACCAGTGATTCGAGCAGTGAATGGGGTGAAAAACTGTTTTTT. This chain joins TRBV24-1 and TRBJ1-4; no clear D gene. V shed 2 bases and J shed 7 bases, with 16 bases lying between them. Per germline, CDR1 KGHDR and CDR2 SFDVKD. The CDR3 extends over 16 amino acids.

Comments on this clone: Within the sample, other DNA sequences also encode this same CDR3. The rearrangement links TRBV7-2 to TRBJ2-3; D unresolved. V gave up 1 base and J gave up 2 bases, with 1 base separating them. The CDR3 runs to 12 residues. CDR1 and CDR2 from the germline V gene are SGHTA and FQGNSA. This CDR3 reads CASSLDTDTQYF. CDR3 nucleotides: TGTGCCAGCAGCTTAGACACAGATACGCAGTATTTT.

The chain is built from TRBV3-1 (or the pseudogene TRBV3-2) and TRBJ2-4; TRBD2 matches at 7 bases. V trimming: 4 bases; J trimming: 0 bases; junction bases outside the gene matches: 9. The CDR3 runs 17 residues. The germline V gene has CDR1 LGHDT and CDR2 YNNKEL (reference sequence). CDR3: CASSPLPAGVAKNIQYF. As DNA, the CDR3 is TGTGCCAGCAGCCCCCTTCCGGCGGGGGTAGCCAAAAACATTCAGTACTTC.

This sequence joins TRBV7-9 and TRBJ1-2, with 7 bases identical to TRBD1. This CDR3 has 16 amino acids. The V and J ends lost 1 base and 1 base, in that order; junction bases with no gene match: 6. In germline, CDR1 is SEHNR, CDR2 FQNEAQ (reference sequence). CDR3 residues: CASSLEGGAGNYGYTF. CDR3 coding DNA: TGTGCCAGCAGCTTAGAAGGGGGCGCGGGTAACTATGGCTACACCTTC.

V gene TRBV29-1 combines with J gene TRBJ2-3; 13 bases agree with TRBD2. Germline V gives CDR1 SQVTM, CDR2 ANQGSEA. The J segment lost 7 bases and the V segment lost 6 bases, leaving 7 bases of the junction unmatched. The CDR3 extends over 14 amino acids. CDR3 DNA sequence: TGCAGCGTCCAAGGGGGACTAGCGGGAAATACGCAGTATTTT. Protein sequence: CSVQGGLAGNTQYF.

This clone was counted between two and nine times. The genes are TRBV19 and TRBJ1-2, with D perhaps matching TRBD1 (5 bases). Germline-derived CDR1 and CDR2 are LNHDA and SQIVND (reference sequence). The CDR3 extends over 12 amino acids. Trimming pared 8 bases from V and 2 bases from J, leaving 9 bases between. This CDR3 is CASGTANYGYTF. The CDR3 nucleotides are TGTGCCAGTGGGACCGCAAACTATGGCTACACCTTC.

This clone was found once. The chain uses TRBV12-5 and TRBJ2-1; 7 bases map to TRBD1. This CDR3 is 12 amino acids long. With 9 bases clipped from V and 2 bases from J, the junction kept 1 base outside the gene matches. The V gene's germline CDR1 is LGHNT and CDR2 FRNRAP. CDR3 in DNA: TGTGCTAGCAGGGGGACCTACAATGAGCAGTTCTTC. Translating it yields CASRGTYNEQFF.

V is TRBV6-1 and J is TRBJ1-1, with 7 bases fitting TRBD1. V trimming: 3 bases; J trimming: 7 bases; junction bases outside the gene matches: 5. Per the germline V gene, CDR1 is MNHNS and CDR2 is SASEGT. There are 13 residues in the CDR3. The CDR3 protein is CASSDGTGVEAFF. DNA for the CDR3: TGTGCCAGCAGTGATGGTACAGGGGTTGAAGCTTTCTTT.

This sequence joins TRBV27 and TRBJ1-3, with 7 bases matching TRBD1. Germline V gene lookup returns CDR1 MNHEY and CDR2 SMNVEV (reference sequence). The V segment lost 6 bases and the J segment 0 bases; nucleotides outside the gene matches: 8. This CDR3 is 16 amino acids long. CDR3 amino acids: CASSRSGTASGNTIYF. Here the CDR3 DNA reads TGTGCCAGCAGCCGTTCCGGGACAGCCTCTGGAAACACCATATATTTT.